These 2 T cell receptor beta chains were sequenced from one sample in a study of T cell responses to AZD1222 COVID-19 vaccine. Libraries were prepared by immunoSEQ multiplex PCR; TCRdb keeps only in-frame clonotypes and omits some of them. The data contain about 130,000 clones, less than 90% of them singletons. The sequences come from peripheral blood, collected on day 0 of AZD1222 vaccination. The receptors shown here come from an adult in good health.

The chain recombines TRBV5-1 with TRBJ2-3; possibly TRBD1 or TRBD2 for D (5 bases each). The CDR3 consists of 15 residues. Germline CDR1 reads SGHRS; CDR2 reads YFSETQ. V was cut by 0 bases and J by 4 bases, with 12 bases left in between. The chain's CDR3 is CASSLEGTVPDTQYF. CDR3 bases: TGCGCCAGCAGCTTGGAGGGGACGGTTCCAGATACGCAGTATTTT.

V gene TRBV5-1 combines with J gene TRBJ2-7; 7 bases are a match to TRBD1. The CDR3 contains 12 residues. Germline assignment: CDR1 SGHRS and CDR2 YFSETQ. V shed 4 bases and J 6 bases; nucleotides not matched to a gene: 4. The CDR3 loop is CASSPTGVEQYF. DNA of the CDR3: TGCGCCAGCAGCCCTACAGGGGTCGAGCAGTACTTC.